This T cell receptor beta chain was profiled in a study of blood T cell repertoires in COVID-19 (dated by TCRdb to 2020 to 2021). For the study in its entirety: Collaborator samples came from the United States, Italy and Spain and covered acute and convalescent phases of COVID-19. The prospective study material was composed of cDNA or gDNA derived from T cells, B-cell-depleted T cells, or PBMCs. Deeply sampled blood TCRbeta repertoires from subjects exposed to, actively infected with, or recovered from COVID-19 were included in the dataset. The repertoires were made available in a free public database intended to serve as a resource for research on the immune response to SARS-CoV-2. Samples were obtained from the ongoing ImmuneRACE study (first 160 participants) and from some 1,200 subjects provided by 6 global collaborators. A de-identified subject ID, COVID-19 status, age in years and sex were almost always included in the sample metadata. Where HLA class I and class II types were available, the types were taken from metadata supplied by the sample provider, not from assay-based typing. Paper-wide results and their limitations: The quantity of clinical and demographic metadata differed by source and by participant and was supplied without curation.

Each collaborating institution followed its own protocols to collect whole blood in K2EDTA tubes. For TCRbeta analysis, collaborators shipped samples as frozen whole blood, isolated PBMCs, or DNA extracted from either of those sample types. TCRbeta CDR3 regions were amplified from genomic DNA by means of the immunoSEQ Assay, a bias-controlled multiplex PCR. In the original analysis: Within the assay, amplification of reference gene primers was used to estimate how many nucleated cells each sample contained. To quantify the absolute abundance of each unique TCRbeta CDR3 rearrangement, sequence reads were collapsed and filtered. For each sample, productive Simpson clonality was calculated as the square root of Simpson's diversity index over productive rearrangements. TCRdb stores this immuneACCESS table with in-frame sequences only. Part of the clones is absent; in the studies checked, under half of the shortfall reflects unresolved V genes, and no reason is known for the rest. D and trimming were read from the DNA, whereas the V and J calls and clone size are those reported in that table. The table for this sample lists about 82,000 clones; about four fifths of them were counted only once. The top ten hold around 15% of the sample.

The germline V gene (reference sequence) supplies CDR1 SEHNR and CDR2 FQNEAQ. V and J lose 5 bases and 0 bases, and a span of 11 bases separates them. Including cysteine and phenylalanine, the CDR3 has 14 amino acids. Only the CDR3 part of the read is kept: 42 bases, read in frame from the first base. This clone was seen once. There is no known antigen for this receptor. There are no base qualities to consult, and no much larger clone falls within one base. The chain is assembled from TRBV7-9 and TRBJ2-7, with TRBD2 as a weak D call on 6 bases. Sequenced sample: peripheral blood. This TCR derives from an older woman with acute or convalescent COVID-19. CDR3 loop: CASSKGLLSYEQYF. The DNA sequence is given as TGTGCCAGCAGCAAGGGACTCCTCTCCTACGAGCAGTACTTC.